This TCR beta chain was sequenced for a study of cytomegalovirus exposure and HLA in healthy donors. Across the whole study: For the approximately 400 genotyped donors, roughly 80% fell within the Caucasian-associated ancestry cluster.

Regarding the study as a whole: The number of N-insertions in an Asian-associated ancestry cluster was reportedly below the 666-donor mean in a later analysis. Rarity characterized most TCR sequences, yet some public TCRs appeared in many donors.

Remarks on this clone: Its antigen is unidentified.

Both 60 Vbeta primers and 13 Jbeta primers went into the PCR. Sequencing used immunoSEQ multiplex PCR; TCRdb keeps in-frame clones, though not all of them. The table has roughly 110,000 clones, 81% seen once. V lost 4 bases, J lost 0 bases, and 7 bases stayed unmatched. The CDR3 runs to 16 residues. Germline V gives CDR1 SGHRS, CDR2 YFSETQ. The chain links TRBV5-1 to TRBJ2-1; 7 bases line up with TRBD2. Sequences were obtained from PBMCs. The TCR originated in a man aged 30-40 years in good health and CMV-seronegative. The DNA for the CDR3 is TGCGCCAGCAGCCGGGGGAGCGGGAACTCCTACAATGAGCAGTTCTTC. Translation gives CASSRGSGNSYNEQFF.